This TCR beta chain was observed in a study of control samples from healthy donors and cancer patients. This CDR3 is built from 16 residues. CDR1 KGHDR and CDR2 SFDVKD come from the germline V gene. The junction had 7 bases not matched to a gene; V was cut back by 4 bases and J by 4 bases. Clones were read by immunoSEQ multiplex PCR, and TCRdb kept only the in-frame ones, dropping some. Of about 410,000 clones in the sample, 75% to 95% are singletons; the top ten hold over 5.5%. This chain joins TRBV24-1 and TRBJ2-5; 11 nucleotides agree with TRBD1. The TCR originated in a middle-aged man with head and neck cancer. Source material: PBMCs. CDR3 bases: TGTGCCACCAGTGAATCAGGACAGGGGGCCGGAGAGACCCAGTACTTC. Translated, it gives CATSESGQGAGETQYF.